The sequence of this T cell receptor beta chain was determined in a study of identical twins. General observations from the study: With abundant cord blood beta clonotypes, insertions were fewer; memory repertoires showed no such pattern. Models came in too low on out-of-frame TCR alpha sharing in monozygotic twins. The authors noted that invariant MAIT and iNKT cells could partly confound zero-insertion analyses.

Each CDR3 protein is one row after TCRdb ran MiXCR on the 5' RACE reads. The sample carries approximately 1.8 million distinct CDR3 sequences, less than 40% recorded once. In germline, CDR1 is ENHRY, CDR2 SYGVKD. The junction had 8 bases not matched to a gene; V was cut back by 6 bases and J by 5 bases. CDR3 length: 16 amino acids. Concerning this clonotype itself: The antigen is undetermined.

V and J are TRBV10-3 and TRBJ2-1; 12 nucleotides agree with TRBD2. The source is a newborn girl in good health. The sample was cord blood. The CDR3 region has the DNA TGTGCCATCAGCACACTAGCGGGGGGCACAAACAATGAGCAGTTCTTC. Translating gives CAISTLAGGTNNEQFF.